A single sample gave rise to the 3 T cell receptor beta chains below, sequenced in a study of control samples from healthy donors and cancer patients. The table came from immunoSEQ multiplex PCR; TCRdb's copy has only in-frame clones and leaves some out. The data contain around 130,000 clones, about 88% of them singletons. Source material: blood. The receptors derive from a man in his fifties or sixties in good health.

This chain connects TRBV5-1 to TRBJ1-2; D may be TRBD1 (5 bases). V gave up 0 bases and J gave up 6 bases, with 18 bases separating them. The V gene's germline CDR1 is SGHRS and CDR2 YFSETQ. This CDR3 is 16 amino acids long. For the CDR3, the DNA is TGCGCCAGCAGCTTGGGGCGGGATAGGGGAGGCGATGGCTACACCTTC. Encoded protein: CASSLGRDRGGDGYTF.

The chain recombines TRBV15 with TRBJ2-2; possible D gene TRBD2, 7 bases. Germline CDR1 and CDR2: LNHNV and YYDKDF (reference sequence). CDR3 length: 15 residues. V lost 0 bases and J 6 bases, leaving 11 bases between the germline ends. In DNA, the CDR3 is TGTGCCACCAGCAGAGATGCGGGGGCTGCCGGGGAGCTGTTTTTT. It is translated as CATSRDAGAAGELFF.

The chain uses TRBV20-1 and TRBJ2-5; no clear D gene. This CDR3 has 11 residues. From germline, CDR1 is DFQATT and CDR2 SNEGSKA (reference sequence). V lost 2 bases, J lost 2 bases, and 3 bases lay in between. The CDR3 nucleotides are TGCAGTGCTAGATCACAAGAGACCCAGTACTTC. This encodes CSARSQETQYF.